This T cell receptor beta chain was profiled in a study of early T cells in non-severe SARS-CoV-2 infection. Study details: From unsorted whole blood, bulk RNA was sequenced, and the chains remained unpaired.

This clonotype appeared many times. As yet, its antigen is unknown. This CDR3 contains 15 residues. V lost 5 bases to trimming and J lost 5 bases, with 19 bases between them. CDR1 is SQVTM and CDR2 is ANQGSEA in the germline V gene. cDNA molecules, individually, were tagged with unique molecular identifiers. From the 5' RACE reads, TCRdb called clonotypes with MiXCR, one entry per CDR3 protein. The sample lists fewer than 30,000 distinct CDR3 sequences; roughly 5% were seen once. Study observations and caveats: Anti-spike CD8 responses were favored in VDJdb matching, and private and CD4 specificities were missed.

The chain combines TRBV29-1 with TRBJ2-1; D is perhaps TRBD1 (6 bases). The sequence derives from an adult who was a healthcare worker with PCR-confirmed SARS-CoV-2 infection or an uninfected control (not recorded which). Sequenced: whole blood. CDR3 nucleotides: TGCAGCGTTCCCAGGGGTATCGCCGTTGACAATGAGCAGTTCTTC. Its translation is CSVPRGIAVDNEQFF.